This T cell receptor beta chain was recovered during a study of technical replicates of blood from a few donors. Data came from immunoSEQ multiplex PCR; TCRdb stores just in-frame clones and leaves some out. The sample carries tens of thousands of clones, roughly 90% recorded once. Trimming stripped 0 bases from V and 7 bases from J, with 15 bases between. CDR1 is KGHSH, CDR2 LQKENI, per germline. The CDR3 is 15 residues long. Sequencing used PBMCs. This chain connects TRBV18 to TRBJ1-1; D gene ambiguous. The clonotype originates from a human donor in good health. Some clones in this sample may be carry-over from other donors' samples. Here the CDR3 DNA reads TGTGCCAGCTCACCACCTCTCGCCTCACTAGATGAAGCTTTCTTT. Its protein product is CASSPPLASLDEAFF.